The 14 T cell receptor beta chains below were found in one sample sequenced in a study of regulatory T cells in long-lasting Graves disease. CDR3 regions were amplified by Arm-PCR using iRepertoire HTBI primers to build TCR beta libraries. One entry per CDR3 protein results from TCRdb running MiXCR on the multiplex PCR reads. The data hold 560,000 or so distinct CDR3 sequences, with more than 15% observed a single time. As for time point: newly diagnosed GD, antithyroid drugs for less than 3 months. Making the TCR library involved RNA that had been extracted from PBMCs. These same records also appear under a second study, on T cells in Graves' hyperthyroidism and ophthalmopathy.

Sequencing used peripheral blood mononuclear cells (PBMCs), obtained at new diagnosis, from a patient treated with antithyroid drugs. These receptors came from a man younger than 35 with Graves disease.

The chain carries TRBV19 and TRBJ2-2; D perhaps matches TRBD2 (6 bases). V was cut by 8 bases and J by 8 bases, with 18 bases left in between. From germline, CDR1 is LNHDA and CDR2 SQIVND (reference sequence). This CDR3 spans 14 amino acids. The CDR3 DNA follows: TGTGCCAGTCGTAATCTCGGGGGTAGTGGGGAGCTGTTTTTT. Translated, it gives CASRNLGGSGELFF.

This clonotype was counted between two and nine times. The chain uses TRBV20-1 and TRBJ1-5; TRBD1 matches at 11 bases. The CDR3 totals 17 residues. V lost 5 bases and J lost 1; bases outside the gene matches: 10. Germline V lookup: CDR1 DFQATT, CDR2 SNEGSKA (reference sequence). This CDR3 reads CSAVQPGTGGSNQPQHF. The CDR3 bases are TGCAGTGCTGTACAACCAGGGACAGGGGGAAGCAATCAGCCCCAGCATTTT.

This clonotype was seen repeatedly, ten times or more. The gene calls are TRBV12-3 or TRBV12-4 and TRBJ2-5; 11 nucleotides match TRBD2. This CDR3 is 18 amino acids long. The junction had 13 bases not matched to a gene; V was cut back by 5 bases and J by 2 bases. This chain's CDR3 is CASSLRGTRTSGQETQYF. CDR3 nucleotides: TGTGCCAGCAGTCTAAGGGGAACGCGGACTAGCGGGCAAGAGACCCAGTACTTC.

This clonotype was picked up a small number of times. V usage is TRBV9 and J usage is TRBJ1-1; no definite D call. Germline-derived CDR1 and CDR2 are SGDLS and YYNGEE. There are 13 residues in the CDR3. V lost 7 bases and J lost 1, with 11 bases in between. The CDR3 region has the DNA TGTGCCAGCGGGAGGGATGGGAACACTGAAGCTTTCTTT. Its protein is CASGRDGNTEAFF.

The chain carries TRBV9 and TRBJ1-1; a weak D match, TRBD1 (5 bases). This CDR3 has 14 amino acids. Germline CDR1 SGDLS, CDR2 YYNGEE. Trimming left V 2 bases short and J 6 bases short, with 14 bases between. This chain's CDR3 is CASSVDPDSPEAFF. CDR3 DNA: TGTGCCAGCAGCGTGGACCCAGACAGTCCTGAAGCTTTCTTT. Complete variable domain (other parts from reference TRBV9 and TRBJ1-1): DSGVTQTPKHLITATGQRVTLRCSPRSGDLSVYWYQQSLDQGLQFLIQYYNGEERAKGNILERFSAQQFPDLHSELNLSSLELGDSALYFCASSVDPDSPEAFFGQGTRLTVV.

A note on this clonotype: Possible read error: a much larger clone is one base away. This sequence joins TRBV7-9 and TRBJ2-1; 10 bases align to TRBD2. The CDR3 runs to 15 residues. With 1 base clipped from V and 5 bases from J, the junction kept 2 bases outside the gene matches. Germline CDR1 SEHNR, CDR2 FQNEAQ (reference sequence). The CDR3 sequence is CASSLGTSGHNEQFF. In DNA, the CDR3 is TGTGCCAGCAGCTTAGGGACTAGCGGTCACAATGAGCAGTTCTTC.

This clonotype was seen many times. The chain combines TRBV2 with TRBJ2-3; D unclear. Germline V gives CDR1 SNHLY, CDR2 FYNNEI. V was clipped by 8 bases and J by 1 base, with 7 bases between them. This CDR3 comprises 12 residues. CDR3 bases: TGTGCCAGCGTACGGGGCACAGATACGCAGTATTTT. Translation: CASVRGTDTQYF.

A few counts support this clonotype. The genes are TRBV5-1 and TRBJ2-2; D is possibly TRBD1 or TRBD2 (5 bases each). The germline gives CDR1 SGHRS, CDR2 YFSETQ. V dropped 2 bases and J dropped 4 bases, with 15 bases sitting between them. This CDR3 is built from 16 residues. This CDR3 reads CASSFGAVGVTGELFF. CDR3 DNA: TGCGCCAGCAGCTTCGGGGCGGTGGGTGTCACCGGGGAGCTGTTTTTT.

The V and J genes are TRBV5-4 and TRBJ2-5; D unclear. This CDR3 has 14 residues. Germline V gives CDR1 SGHNT, CDR2 YYREEE (reference sequence). Trimming pared 1 base from V and 0 bases from J, leaving 7 bases between. CDR3 residues: CASSLPGDQETQYF. The CDR3 DNA sequence: TGTGCCAGCAGCTTGCCGGGCGACCAAGAGACCCAGTACTTC.

Only a few counts were recorded for this clonotype. The gene calls are TRBV5-1 and TRBJ2-7; D call uncertain. V shed 4 bases and J shed 7 bases, with 15 bases lying between them. This CDR3 comprises 13 residues. Per germline, CDR1 SGHRS and CDR2 YFSETQ. The CDR3: CASSLGVLREQYF. The CDR3 coding sequence is TGCGCCAGCAGCCTGGGTGTTTTGCGGGAGCAGTACTTC.

The CDR3 nucleotides are TGTGCCAGCAGCTCTCGACAGGGAGAATATGATACGCAGTATTTT. Protein sequence: CASSSRQGEYDTQYF. This chain connects TRBV9 to TRBJ2-3; 7 bases are a match to TRBD1. CDR3 length: 15 residues. Germline V gene data show CDR1 as SGDLS and CDR2 as YYNGEE. Trimming cost V 4 bases and J 6 bases; bases outside gene matches: 11.

At least ten counts were recorded for this clonotype. V gene TRBV30 combines with J gene TRBJ2-7, with a weak D call TRBD2 (6 bases). V gave up 8 bases and J gave up 3 bases, with 17 bases separating them. The CDR3 has 13 amino acids. Looked up from germline, CDR1 is GTSNPN and CDR2 is SVGIG (reference sequence). CDR3 nucleotide sequence: TGTGCCCTACTCGGCGGGACCCTCTACGAGCAGTACTTC. This translates into CALLGGTLYEQYF.

In its sample, this clonotype was seen a few times. The CDR3 is CASSTNRGNGEQYF. The DNA of the CDR3 is TGTGCCAGTAGTACCAACAGGGGTAATGGCGAGCAGTACTTC. This chain connects TRBV19 to TRBJ2-7, with 7 bases fitting TRBD1. The germline V gene has CDR1 LNHDA and CDR2 SQIVND (reference sequence). V lost 4 bases, J lost 6 bases, and 9 bases stayed unmatched. The length of the CDR3 is 14 residues. Variable domain in full (rest from reference TRBV19 and TRBJ2-7): DGGITQSPKYLFRKEGQNVTLSCEQNLNHDAMYWYRQDPGQGLRLIYYSQIVNDFQKGDIAEGYSVSREKKESFPLTVTSAQKNPTAFYLCASSTNRGNGEQYFGPGTRLTVT.

A few counts support this clonotype. The rearrangement links TRBV6-1 to TRBJ1-2, with TRBD1 matching over 11 bases. Trimming at V came to 6 bases and at J to 4 bases, leaving 10 bases not matched to a gene. CDR1 is MNHNS, CDR2 SASEGT, per germline. The CDR3 runs to 16 residues. In nucleotides, the CDR3 is TGTGCCAGCAGGCCCCTTCCCGGGACAGGGGGCTATGGCTACACCTTC. Protein: CASRPLPGTGGYGYTF.